What follows describes a single T cell receptor beta chain. The antigen it binds to is not known. Base quality data are lacking; no much larger clone is found one base away. Including the terminal cysteine and phenylalanine, the CDR3 comprises 16 residues. Kept here is only the CDR3 DNA, which spans 48 bases and is read in frame from base 1. V and J lose 0 bases and 1 base, and a span of 12 bases separates them. Sequences LGHDT (CDR1) and YNNKEL (CDR2) are obtained from the germline V gene (reference sequence). These data belong to a study of CD8 T cells in Susac syndrome (dated by TCRdb to about 2019). For the wider study: The study used repertoire sequencing to test whether antigen drove CD8+ T cell activation and differentiation in Susac syndrome. CD8+ T cell repertoire clonality was compared between fewer than 13 healthy donors, around 14 Susac syndrome patients and approximately 16 multiple sclerosis patients. Points the paper makes about the study in general: The number of individuals in the TCR sequencing and HLA analysis was acknowledged as relatively small.

RNA was extracted with the RNeasy kit and 0.5 to 1 ug was reverse transcribed using random hexamers. The immunoSEQ multiplex PCR assay, covering 54 Vbeta and 13 Jbeta segments, was used to amplify TCR beta CDR3 regions. To correct PCR amplification bias, a synthetic template baseline was used for both primer optimization and computational correction. Per the source publication's procedure: Only productive sequences were kept, with reads annotated to V, D and J genes according to IMGT and analyzed in immunoSEQ Analyzer. Clonality was computed as one minus Shannon entropy normalized by log2 of the number of productive unique sequences. Public and private clones were assessed among the 100 most prevalent clones of each patient and control. Clones were defined as Susac-specific when absent from the healthy and MS cohorts, from fewer than 1,300 published viral clones and from other ImmuneACCESS disease sequences. Through fastp at Q25 and MiXCR, TCRdb rebuilt clones from the public reads, retaining in-frame beta chains. Merged by CDR3 protein, the rows form single entries marked with the most common genes and DNA. These V and J calls derive from TCRdb rather than the authors' analysis. In all, the sample holds 100,000 to 150,000 distinct CDR3 sequences, and approximately 93% of those were seen once. The top ten constitute approximately 0.31% of the sample.

High-throughput TCR beta sequencing profiled peripheral blood CD8+ and CD4+ T cells from healthy donors, Susac syndrome patients and multiple sclerosis patients. Multiple sclerosis controls were treatment-naive patients with stable or active relapsing-remitting disease fulfilling revised McDonald criteria. Bulk CD8+ and CD4+ T cells were purified magnetically by negative isolation, whereas CD8+ TEMRA cells were enriched by FACS. Blood was collected in EDTA tubes and processed within 24 hours, with PBMCs isolated through density gradient centrifugation. PBMCs destined for TCR sequencing were cryopreserved in liquid nitrogen and later thawed in a 37 °C water bath. A purity of at least 90% was achieved for sorted or isolated CD4+, CD8+ and CD8+ TEMRA cells.

The chain couples TRBV3-1 to TRBJ1-1, and the D gene may be TRBD1, 5 bases matching. The sequencing input was CD8+ T cells from PBMCs. This TCR came from a human donor with multiple sclerosis. CDR3 reads: CASSQDYRKENTEAFF. The nucleotides read TGTGCCAGCAGCCAAGACTACAGGAAAGAGAACACTGAAGCTTTCTTT.